Listed below are T cell receptor beta chains from one sample, sequenced in a study of T cell repertoires in cytomegalovirus infection. What these receptors recognize is not known. TCRdb processed the reads anew with MiXCR; each CDR3 protein has one entry. Here the sample spans 650,000 to 900,000 distinct CDR3 sequences, roughly 29% being singletons. Sequences were derived from cultured CD8+ T cells from PBMCs, sampled from culture after CMV antigen stimulation. The origin of the receptors is a human donor in good health (CMV status not recorded). Some clones in this sample may be carry-over from other donors' samples. Both conserved end residues are part of each CDR3. A D gene is named only where the DNA matches it firmly. Size tells how often a clone was seen (once, few, many) or the class of an expanded clone, and some rows leave it out.

d_call	clone_size	j_call	v_call	cdr3_aa	cdr3_nt
.	.	TRBJ1-2	TRBV2	CASSDWTEFYGYTF	TGTGCCAGCAGTGACTGGACAGAGTTCTATGGCTACACCTTC
TRBD1	few	TRBJ2-6	TRBV24-1	CATSDLRWDRGSGANVLTF	TGTGCCACCAGTGATTTGAGGTGGGACAGGGGCTCTGGGGCCAACGTCCTGACTTTC
TRBD1	.	TRBJ1-6	TRBV12-3/TRBV12-4	CASSTGTGRESPLHF	TGTGCCAGCAGTACAGGGACAGGACGCGAATCACCCCTCCACTTT
TRBD2	once	TRBJ2-1	TRBV6-6	CASSYSGGPPNNEQFF	TGTGCCAGCAGTTATAGCGGGGGACCCCCTAACAATGAGCAGTTCTTC
.	few	TRBJ2-3	TRBV27	CASTLGGQGMVNTQYF	TGTGCCAGCACCCTGGGGGGGCAAGGCATGGTGAATACGCAGTATTTT
TRBD1	.	TRBJ1-5	TRBV7-8	CASSSGQGASQPQHF	TGTGCCAGCAGCTCAGGACAGGGGGCATCTCAGCCCCAGCATTTT
.	.	TRBJ1-2	TRBV19	CASSTAGQSTTNYGYTF	TGTGCCAGTAGTACGGCCGGACAGAGCACTACTAACTATGGCTACACCTTC
TRBD1	.	TRBJ1-4	TRBV9	CASSVGTVNEKLFF	TGTGCCAGCAGCGTTGGGACAGTTAATGAAAAACTGTTTTTT
TRBD1	.	TRBJ1-2	TRBV10-3	CAISEPTSGTDLYGYTF	TGTGCCATCAGTGAGCCGACCTCCGGGACAGATCTCTATGGCTACACCTTC
.	few	TRBJ1-3	TRBV15	CATSGRGSGNTIYF	TGTGCCACCAGCGGGCGAGGATCTGGAAACACCATATATTTT
TRBD2	many	TRBJ2-1	TRBV18	CASSPTILVRGTYNEQFF	TGTGCCAGCTCACCGACCATCCTCGTGCGGGGGACCTACAATGAGCAGTTCTTC
TRBD1	.	TRBJ2-3	TRBV28	CASSTDRGLPDTQYF	TGTGCCAGCAGTACAGACAGGGGGCTCCCAGATACGCAGTATTTT
TRBD1	.	TRBJ2-1	TRBV7-6	CASSESPGQGYYNEQFF	TGTGCCAGCAGCGAGAGCCCGGGACAGGGGTACTACAATGAGCAGTTCTTC
.	many	TRBJ1-1	TRBV28	CASSLVRVEAFF	TGTGCCAGCAGTTTAGTGAGGGTTGAAGCTTTCTTT
TRBD1	.	TRBJ1-3	TRBV7-9	CAGSLGDRVSGNTIYF	TGTGCCGGCAGCTTAGGAGACAGGGTCTCTGGAAACACCATATATTTT
TRBD1	few	TRBJ2-5	TRBV10-2	CASSETPDRGQETQYF	TGCGCCAGCAGTGAGACACCTGACAGGGGGCAAGAGACCCAGTACTTC
TRBD1	.	TRBJ2-1	TRBV11-3	CASSSPRDRNEQFF	TGTGCCAGCAGCTCCCCCCGGGACAGGAATGAGCAGTTCTTC
TRBD2	once	TRBJ2-1	TRBV29-1	CSVDGSGASSYNEQFF	TGCAGCGTTGACGGTAGCGGGGCAAGCTCCTACAATGAGCAGTTCTTC
.	few	TRBJ2-3	TRBV7-6	CASSSGPSTDTQYF	TGTGCCAGCAGCTCCGGCCCTAGCACAGATACGCAGTATTTT
.	.	TRBJ1-1	TRBV28	CASSHSNWAEAFF	TGTGCCAGCAGTCACAGTAATTGGGCTGAAGCTTTCTTT
.	many	TRBJ1-2	TRBV7-8	CASSTPGGDYGYTF	TGTGCCAGCAGCACTCCAGGAGGGGACTATGGCTACACCTTC
TRBD1	.	TRBJ2-3	TRBV12-3/TRBV12-4	CASSLRRDRGKGDTQYF	TGTGCCAGCAGTTTACGTCGGGACAGGGGGAAGGGAGATACGCAGTATTTT
.	many	TRBJ2-6	TRBV12-3/TRBV12-4	CASSYVLQGRSSGANVLTF	TGTGCCAGCAGTTACGTCCTACAGGGGAGGAGCTCTGGGGCCAACGTCCTGACTTTC
.	few	TRBJ1-1	TRBV27	CASGKRGGNTEAFF	TGTGCCAGCGGCAAGAGGGGGGGGAACACTGAAGCTTTCTTT
.	.	TRBJ2-5	TRBV2	CASGVPGRETQYF	TGTGCCAGCGGGGTCCCGGGTAGAGAGACCCAGTACTTC
TRBD1	few	TRBJ2-1	TRBV2	CALGDRPYNEQFF	TGTGCCCTCGGGGACAGACCATACAATGAGCAGTTCTTC
TRBD2	few	TRBJ2-7	TRBV5-4	CASSLDGAGKFSYEQYF	TGTGCCAGCAGCTTGGATGGAGCGGGGAAGTTCTCCTACGAGCAGTACTTC
TRBD1	few	TRBJ1-2	TRBV28	CASSFWDSAYGYTF	TGTGCCAGCAGTTTTTGGGACAGTGCGTATGGCTACACCTTC
TRBD1	.	TRBJ1-3	TRBV19	CATEPSPGQVPSFSGNTIYF	TGTGCCACCGAACCTTCGCCGGGACAGGTTCCTTCCTTCTCTGGAAACACCATATATTTT
.	.	TRBJ1-1	TRBV29-1	CSVPAGATEAFF	TGCAGCGTTCCTGCGGGGGCCACTGAAGCTTTCTTT
.	.	TRBJ2-3	TRBV9	CASNGWGATDTQYF	TGTGCCAGCAACGGGTGGGGGGCGACAGATACGCAGTATTTT
TRBD1	.	TRBJ1-4	TRBV7-6	CASSFDRVIDEKLFF	TGTGCCAGCAGCTTCGACAGGGTGATTGATGAAAAACTGTTTTTT
TRBD1	few	TRBJ1-2	TRBV7-2	CASSLGGTGRYGYTF	TGTGCCAGCAGCTTAGGCGGGACAGGGAGGTATGGCTACACCTTC
.	few	TRBJ2-5	TRBV7-7	CASSQGPGEALQETQYF	TGTGCTAGCAGCCAGGGCCCAGGGGAAGCATTACAAGAGACCCAGTACTTC
.	few	TRBJ2-3	TRBV20-1	CSARGLAKDTQYF	TGCAGTGCTAGAGGGCTAGCGAAGGATACGCAGTATTTT
.	.	TRBJ2-1	TRBV27	CASSLSLGSSYNEQFF	TGTGCCAGCAGTTTATCGTTGGGGAGCTCCTACAATGAGCAGTTCTTC
TRBD2	.	TRBJ2-2	TRBV12-3/TRBV12-4	CATGGTGELFF	TGTGCCACCGGGGGGACCGGGGAGCTGTTTTTT
.	many	TRBJ1-1	TRBV10-3	CAISRGVQRKNTEAFF	TGTGCCATCAGCCGGGGAGTACAGCGAAAGAACACTGAAGCTTTCTTT
TRBD2	.	TRBJ2-3	TRBV20-1	CSARDGGTRPDTQYF	TGCAGTGCTAGAGACGGTGGGACTAGGCCAGATACGCAGTATTTT
TRBD2	once	TRBJ2-3	TRBV2	CASRVTSGDDTQYF	TGTGCCAGCAGGGTGACTAGCGGGGACGATACGCAGTATTTT
.	.	TRBJ1-5	TRBV20-1	CSASDDTLYSNQPQHF	TGCAGTGCTAGTGATGACACCCTCTATAGCAATCAGCCCCAGCATTTT
TRBD2	.	TRBJ2-2	TRBV6-2/TRBV6-3	CASSKTSAGELFF	TGTGCCAGCAGCAAAACTAGCGCCGGGGAGCTGTTTTTT